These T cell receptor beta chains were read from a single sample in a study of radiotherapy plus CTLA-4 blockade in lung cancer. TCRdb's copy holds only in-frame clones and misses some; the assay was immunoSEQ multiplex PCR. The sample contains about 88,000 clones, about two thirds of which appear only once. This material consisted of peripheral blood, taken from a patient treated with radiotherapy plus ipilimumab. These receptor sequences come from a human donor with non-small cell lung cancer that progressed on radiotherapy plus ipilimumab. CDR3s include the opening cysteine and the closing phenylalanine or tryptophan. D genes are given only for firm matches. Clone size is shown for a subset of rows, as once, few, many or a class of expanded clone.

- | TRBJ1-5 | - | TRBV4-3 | CASSQDLGGNQPQHF | TGCGCCAGCAGCCAAGATTTGGGGGGCAATCAGCCCCAGCATTTT
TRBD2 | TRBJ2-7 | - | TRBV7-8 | CASSPGLAGVDEQYF | TGTGCCAGCAGCCCCGGACTAGCGGGAGTAGACGAGCAGTACTTC
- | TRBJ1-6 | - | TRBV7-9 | CASSLDPTLDSPLHF | TGTGCCAGCAGCTTAGATCCTACACTGGATTCACCCCTCCACTTT
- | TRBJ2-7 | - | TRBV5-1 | CASSLAVGEIGEQYF | TGCGCCAGCAGCTTGGCGGTAGGGGAGATTGGCGAGCAGTACTTC
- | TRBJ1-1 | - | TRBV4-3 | CASSQVTGLGTEAFF | TGCGCCAGCAGCCAAGTTACAGGGTTGGGCACTGAAGCTTTCTTT
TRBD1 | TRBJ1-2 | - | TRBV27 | CASTVLGGRVDGYTF | TGTGCCAGTACAGTTCTAGGGGGCAGGGTGGATGGCTACACCTTC
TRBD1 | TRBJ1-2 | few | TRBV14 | CASSPHTGGNYGYTF | TGTGCCAGCAGTCCACACACAGGGGGCAACTATGGCTACACCTTC
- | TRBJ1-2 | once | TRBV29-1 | CSVQEGHGYTF | TGCAGCGTTCAGGAGGGACATGGCTACACCTTC
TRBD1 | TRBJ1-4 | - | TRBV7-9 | CASSFSSGGETNEKLFF | TGTGCCAGCAGCTTTTCTTCAGGGGGTGAAACTAATGAAAAACTGTTTTTT
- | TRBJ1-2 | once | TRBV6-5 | CASSPLNYGYTF | TGTGCCAGCAGCCCTCTTAACTATGGCTACACCTTC
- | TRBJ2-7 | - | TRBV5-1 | CASSPEKGELITQYF | TGCGCCAGCAGCCCTGAAAAGGGTGAACTCATCACGCAGTACTTC
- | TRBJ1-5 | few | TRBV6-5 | CASSYVTSNQPQHF | TGTGCCAGCAGTTACGTTACTAGCAATCAGCCCCAGCATTTT
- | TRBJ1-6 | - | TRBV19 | CASSIDAGIPLHF | TGTGCCAGTAGTATAGATGCGGGGATACCCCTCCACTTT
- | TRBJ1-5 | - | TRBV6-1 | CATTPAVFNQPQHF | TGTGCCACTACCCCGGCGGTTTTCAATCAGCCCCAGCATTTT
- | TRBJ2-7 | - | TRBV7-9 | CASSPRVSTYEQYF | TGTGCCAGCAGCCCCCGGGTCTCCACCTACGAGCAGTACTTC
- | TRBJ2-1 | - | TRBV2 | CATPEAEISYNEQFF | TGTGCCACCCCCGAAGCGGAAATCTCCTACAATGAGCAGTTCTTC
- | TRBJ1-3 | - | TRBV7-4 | CASSLDDQAPSSGNTIYF | TGTGCCAGCAGCTTAGACGATCAGGCACCGAGCTCTGGAAACACCATATATTTT
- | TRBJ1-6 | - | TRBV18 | CASSPLSGRISPLHF | TGTGCCAGCTCACCACTCTCAGGGCGGATTTCACCCCTCCACTTT
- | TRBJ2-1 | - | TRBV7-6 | CASTDIRTYNEQFF | TGTGCCAGCACCGACATCAGAACCTACAATGAGCAGTTCTTC
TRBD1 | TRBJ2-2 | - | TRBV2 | CASSAGQGDRLFF | TGTGCCAGCAGTGCCGGACAGGGGGACCGGCTGTTTTTT
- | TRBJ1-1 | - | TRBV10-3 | CAISEPGNTEAFF | TGTGCCATCAGTGAACCGGGAAACACTGAAGCTTTCTTT
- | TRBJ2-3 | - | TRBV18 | CASSSGTGEDTQYF | TGTGCCAGCTCATCCGGGACGGGTGAGGACACGCAGTATTTT
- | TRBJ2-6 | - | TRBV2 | CASSVGQHLRSGANVLTF | TGTGCCAGCAGTGTTGGACAGCACCTCCGCTCTGGGGCCAACGTCCTGACTTTC
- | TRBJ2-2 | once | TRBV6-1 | CASSPIRGNTGELFF | TGTGCCAGCAGCCCAATTAGGGGGAACACCGGGGAGCTGTTTTTT
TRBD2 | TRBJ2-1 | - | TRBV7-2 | CASSPSGGRAREQFF | TGTGCCAGCAGCCCTAGTGGCGGGAGGGCTCGGGAGCAGTTCTTC
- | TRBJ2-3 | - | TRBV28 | CASGDLANSGDTQYF | TGTGCCAGCGGAGACCTGGCAAACTCAGGGGATACGCAGTATTTT
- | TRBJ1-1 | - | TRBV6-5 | CASRGGAYTEAFF | TGTGCCAGCAGGGGGGGTGCGTACACTGAAGCTTTCTTT
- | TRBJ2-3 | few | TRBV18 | CASSPHHSGDTQYF | TGTGCCAGCTCACCACACCACAGCGGGGATACGCAGTATTTT
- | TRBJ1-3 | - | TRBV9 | CASSVAGSSSGNTIYF | TGTGCCAGCAGCGTCGCGGGGTCGAGTTCTGGAAACACCATATATTTT
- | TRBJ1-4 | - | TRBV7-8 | CASSPIGVLPNEKLFF | TGTGCCAGCAGCCCCATAGGGGTACTACCTAATGAAAAACTGTTTTTT
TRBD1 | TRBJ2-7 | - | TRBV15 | CATSREGQGYEQYF | TGTGCCACCAGCAGAGAGGGACAGGGCTACGAGCAGTACTTC